This T cell receptor (beta chain) stems from a study of STAT3 mutations in large granular lymphocyte leukemia. Tens of thousands of productive templates were obtained per sample on average. TCRdb's table, derived via immunoSEQ multiplex PCR, lists solely in-frame clones and lacks some. The sample lists around 26,000 clones, approximately 94% seen once, with roughly 6.5% in the top ten. Findings and caveats of the study: In T-cell large granular lymphocyte leukemia, about half of patients showed multiple immunodominant subclonotypes.

Notes on this clone: The antigen is unknown.

Sequenced input: peripheral blood mononuclear cells. This receptor was obtained from a man aged 40-50 years with T-cell large granular lymphocyte leukemia. Some clones in this sample may be carry-over from other donors' samples.

CDR3 nucleotide sequence: TGTGCCAGCAGCTTAGCCGACAGGGGCAGCACTGAAGCTTTCTTT. Protein sequence: CASSLADRGSTEAFF. The chain recombines TRBV7-8 with TRBJ1-1; 8 bases map to TRBD1. Germline CDR1 reads SGHVS; CDR2 reads FQNEAQ. This CDR3 region has 15 residues. V lost 0 bases to trimming and J lost 4 bases; unmatched junction nucleotides: 4.